A single sample is the source of the 16 T cell receptor beta chains below, sequenced in a study of breast tumors, draining lymph nodes, adjacent tissues. TCRdb re-derived calls from the multiplex PCR reads in MiXCR, one entry per CDR3 protein. This table holds about 19,000 distinct CDR3 sequences, around 46% found once. The source material was breast tumor tissue. Source of these receptors: a female donor with breast cancer. Some clones in this sample may be carry-over from other donors' samples.

V and J are TRBV2 and TRBJ2-5; D might be TRBD1 (5 bases). The CDR3 contains 12 residues. V was cut by 6 bases and J by 5 bases, with 10 bases left in between. Germline lookup yields CDR1 SNHLY and CDR2 FYNNEI. The CDR3 nucleotides read TGTGCCAGCAGAGGGGTGGACGAGACCCAGTACTTC. It encodes CASRGVDETQYF.

In its sample, this clonotype was seen many times. V gene TRBV11-2 combines with J gene TRBJ2-1; tentative D call: TRBD1 (6 bases). Germline CDR1 SGHAT, CDR2 FQNNGV. V was pared by 6 bases and J by 4 bases, with 16 bases between. CDR3 length: 15 amino acids. DNA for the CDR3: TGTGCCAGCAGGTTAAGGGGACACGATTACAATGAGCAGTTCTTC. Translation: CASRLRGHDYNEQFF.

This clonotype was seen many times. A much larger clone differs by one base, so this may be a read error. CDR3 nucleotide sequence: TGTGCCAGCAGTCAAATAGCGGGAGCCGAGCAGTACTTC. It translates to CASSQIAGAEQYF. The V and J genes are TRBV6-4 and TRBJ2-7; 9 bases match TRBD2. The germline CDR1 and CDR2 sequences are MRHNA and SNTAGT. V lost 5 bases to trimming and J lost 6 bases; unmatched junction nucleotides: 5. This CDR3 region has 13 residues.

The table lists this clonotype with many counts. The chain has TRBV18 and TRBJ2-4, with D perhaps matching TRBD1 (6 bases). The CDR3 is made up of 16 amino acids. Between the trimmed V and J ends, which lost 1 base and 4 bases, there was a span of 14 bases. Germline V lookup: CDR1 KGHSH, CDR2 LQKENI. The CDR3 sequence: CASSPLNQGTKNIQYF. The CDR3 DNA reads as TGTGCCAGCTCACCACTCAATCAAGGGACAAAAAACATTCAGTACTTC.

The genes are TRBV15 and TRBJ2-3; TRBD1 is a possible D gene (6 bases). The DNA matches TRBJ1-5 better at its end, which makes the J call doubtful. Germline V gene data show CDR1 as LNHNV and CDR2 as YYDKDF (reference sequence). This CDR3 comprises 17 residues. CDR3 residues: CATSRDLTEGRTDTQHF. DNA for the CDR3: TGTGCCACCAGCAGAGATCTGACAGAGGGCCGGACAGATACGCAGCATTTT.

As regards this clonotype: The DNA is omitted, as the CDR3 cannot be located on it reliably, and the CDR3 follows TCRdb's listing. The chain has TRBV7-2 and TRBJ2-7; no DNA check was done on the table's D call, TRBD1. The CDR3 spans 21 residues, counting both ends. Germline V CDR1 and CDR2: SGHTA, FQGNSA. The CDR3 region is CASSFYICSARRIGGGNEQYF.

Remarks on this clonotype: A read error may explain this, as a much larger clone is one base away. The chain joins TRBV2 to TRBJ2-7, with D unresolved. The CDR3 length is 9 residues. Germline assignment: CDR1 SNHLY and CDR2 FYNNEI. DNA for the CDR3: TGTACCAGGTCCTACGAGCAGTACGTC. This translates into CTRSYEQYV.

Many counts were recorded for this clonotype. The CDR3 reads CASSPYPRTSGRGGEQFF. CDR3 sequence (DNA): TGTGCCAGCAGCCCATACCCCCGTACTAGCGGGAGGGGCGGTGAGCAGTTCTTC. V and J are TRBV7-6 and TRBJ2-1; 13 bases line up with TRBD2. The CDR3 sequence is 18 residues long. Trimming at V came to 5 bases and at J to 9 bases, leaving 16 bases not matched to a gene. The V gene's germline CDR1 is SGHVS and CDR2 FNYEAQ.

This clonotype was found many times. The gene calls are TRBV20-1 and TRBJ2-7; 8 bases fit TRBD1. Looked up from germline, CDR1 is DFQATT and CDR2 is SNEGSKA (reference sequence). This CDR3 is built from 13 residues. With 2 bases clipped from V and 7 bases from J, the junction kept 7 bases outside the gene matches. The CDR3 loop reads CSARSQGAREQYF. The CDR3 DNA follows: TGCAGTGCTAGATCCCAGGGGGCGAGGGAGCAGTACTTC.

By share of the sample, this clonotype is medium-sized. The chain combines TRBV9 with TRBJ2-2; D is unclear. V lost 4 bases and J lost 2, with 6 bases in between. This CDR3 is built from 13 residues. Germline V CDR1 and CDR2: SGDLS, YYNGEE. CDR3: CASSPSNTGELFF. As DNA, the CDR3 is TGTGCCAGCAGCCCGAGTAACACCGGGGAGCTGTTTTTT.

This clonotype was found many times. The chain links TRBV19 to TRBJ2-7; TRBD2 matches at 10 bases. The CDR3 has 13 residues. J gave up 7 bases and V 7 bases, and 7 bases lay outside the gene matches. Germline V CDR1 and CDR2: LNHDA, SQIVND (reference sequence). The CDR3 sequence: CASKSSGSNEQYF. For the CDR3, the DNA is TGTGCCAGTAAGTCTAGCGGGAGTAATGAGCAGTACTTC.

This clonotype has just one count. The chain is built from TRBV7-9 and TRBJ2-1; 13 positions match TRBD2. The V gene's germline CDR1 is SEHNR and CDR2 FQNEAQ (reference sequence). There are 19 residues in the CDR3. The junction had 14 bases not matched to a gene; V was cut back by 5 bases and J by 4 bases. CDR3 sequence: CASSPQGRGTSGTYNEQFF. CDR3 bases: TGTGCCAGCAGCCCTCAAGGTCGGGGGACTAGCGGGACATACAATGAGCAGTTCTTC.

This clonotype appeared many times. The V and J genes are TRBV7-2 and TRBJ1-1; D is uncertain. Looked up from germline, CDR1 is SGHTA and CDR2 is FQGNSA. The CDR3 totals 14 residues. Trimming cost V 1 base and J 0 bases, with 6 bases left between them. The CDR3 here is CASSLGRLNTEAFF. The CDR3 bases are TGTGCCAGCAGCTTAGGACGGTTGAACACTGAAGCTTTCTTT.

This clonotype has a count of ten or more. The J gene is TRBJ1-5, the V gene TRBV2; tentatively, D is TRBD1 (5 bases). Trimming stripped 2 bases from V and 7 bases from J, with 9 bases between. This CDR3 contains 13 residues. Germline CDR1 and CDR2: SNHLY and FYNNEI. CDR3 DNA: TGTGCCAGCAGTGAACAGGGTGGACAGCCCCAGCATTTT. This translates into CASSEQGGQPQHF.

This clonotype was seen at least ten times. The chain joins TRBV19 to TRBJ2-5, with 10 bases matching TRBD1. The germline CDR1 and CDR2 sequences are LNHDA and SQIVND (reference sequence). Germline trimming cut 4 bases from V and 2 bases from J; bases unmatched to any gene: 7. The CDR3 spans 16 residues. CDR3 protein: CASSRGTGEGQETQYF. The CDR3 DNA reads as TGTGCCAGTAGTAGAGGGACAGGGGAGGGACAAGAGACCCAGTACTTC.

The rearrangement uses TRBV2 and TRBJ2-2, with no clear D. With 5 bases removed from V and 8 bases from J, the gap between germline ends came to 18 bases. This CDR3 spans 15 amino acids. The germline CDR1 and CDR2 sequences are SNHLY and FYNNEI. For the CDR3, the DNA is TGTGCCAGCAGTAAGCACGACTCCATTACGGGGGAGCTGTTTTTT. Protein product: CASSKHDSITGELFF. The entire variable domain, with the rest obtained from reference TRBV2 and TRBJ2-2, is as follows: EPEVTQTPSHQVTQMGQEVILRCVPISNHLYFYWYRQILGQKVEFLVSFYNNEISEKSEIFDDQFSVERPDGSNFTLKIRSTKLEDSAMYFCASSKHDSITGELFFGEGSRLTVL.